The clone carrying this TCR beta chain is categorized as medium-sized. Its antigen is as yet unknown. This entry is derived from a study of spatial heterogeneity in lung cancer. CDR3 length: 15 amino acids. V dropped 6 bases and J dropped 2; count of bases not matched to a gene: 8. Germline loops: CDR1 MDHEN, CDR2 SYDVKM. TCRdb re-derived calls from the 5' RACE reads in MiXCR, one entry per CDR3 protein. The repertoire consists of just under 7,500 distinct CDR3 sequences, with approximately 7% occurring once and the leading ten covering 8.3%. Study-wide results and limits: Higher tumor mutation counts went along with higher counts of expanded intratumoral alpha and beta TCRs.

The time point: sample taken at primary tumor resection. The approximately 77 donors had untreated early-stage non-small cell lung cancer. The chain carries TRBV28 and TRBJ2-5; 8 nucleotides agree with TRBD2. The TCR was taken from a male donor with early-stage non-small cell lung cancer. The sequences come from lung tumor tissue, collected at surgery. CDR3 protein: CASSASTSAQETQYF. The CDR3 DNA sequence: TGTGCCAGCAGCGCCTCGACTAGCGCGCAAGAGACCCAGTACTTC. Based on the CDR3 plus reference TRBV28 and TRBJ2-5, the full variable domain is DVKVTQSSRYLVKRTGEKVFLECVQDMDHENMFWYRQDPGLGLRLIYFSYDVKMKEKGDIPEGYSVSREKKERFSLILESASTNQTSMYLCASSASTSAQETQYFGPGTRLLVL.